The clone carrying this T cell receptor (beta chain) was observed a handful of times. This sample was taken from a study of cytomegalovirus exposure and HLA in healthy donors. About the study: There were some 380 genotyped donors. Of these, 81% fell in the genetic ancestry cluster associated with self-reported Caucasian donors.

60 Vbeta and 13 Jbeta primers were used in PCR. Original methodology: Unique TCR beta chains totaled 65 million to 95 million in a later count, with some 10 million of them shared. The protocol was immunoSEQ multiplex PCR, while the TCRdb copy is restricted to in-frame clones and leaves out a portion. That table gives V, J and clone size, and the DNA gave D and trimming. Here the sample spans 55,000 to 75,000 clones, approximately 72% being singletons. Trimming removed 4 bases at V and 0 bases at J, with 5 bases between. CDR3 length equals 13 residues. The V gene's germline CDR1 is SGHDT and CDR2 YYEEEE.

The sequence was obtained from a woman aged 25-40 years in good health and CMV-seropositive. The chain carries TRBV5-6 and TRBJ2-4; D not resolved. Material for sequencing was PBMCs. The CDR3 sequence: CASSPVAKNIQYF. CDR3 bases: TGTGCCAGCAGCCCCGTAGCCAAAAACATTCAGTACTTC. The variable domain in full, with the rest retrieved from reference TRBV5-6 and TRBJ2-4, is DAGVTQSPTHLIKTRGQQVTLRCSPKSGHDTVSWYQQALGQGPQFIFQYYEEEERQRGNFPDRFSGHQFPNYSSELNVNALLLGDSALYLCASSPVAKNIQYFGAGTRLSVL.